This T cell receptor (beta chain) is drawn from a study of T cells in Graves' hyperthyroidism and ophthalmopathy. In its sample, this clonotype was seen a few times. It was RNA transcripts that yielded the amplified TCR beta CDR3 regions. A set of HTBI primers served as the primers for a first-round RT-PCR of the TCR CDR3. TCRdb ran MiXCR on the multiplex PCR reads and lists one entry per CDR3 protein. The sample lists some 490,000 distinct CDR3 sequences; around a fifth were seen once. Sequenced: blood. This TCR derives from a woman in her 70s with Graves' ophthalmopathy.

CDR3 in amino acids: CASSLGSLNYGYTF. The CDR3 DNA sequence: TGTGCCAGCAGCTTGGGCAGCCTTAACTATGGCTACACCTTC. The rearrangement uses TRBV5-5 and TRBJ1-2; D unresolved. Trimming cost V 0 bases and J 1 base, with 7 bases left between them. The CDR3 covers 14 residues. Germline CDR1 SGHKS, CDR2 YYEKEE (reference sequence).